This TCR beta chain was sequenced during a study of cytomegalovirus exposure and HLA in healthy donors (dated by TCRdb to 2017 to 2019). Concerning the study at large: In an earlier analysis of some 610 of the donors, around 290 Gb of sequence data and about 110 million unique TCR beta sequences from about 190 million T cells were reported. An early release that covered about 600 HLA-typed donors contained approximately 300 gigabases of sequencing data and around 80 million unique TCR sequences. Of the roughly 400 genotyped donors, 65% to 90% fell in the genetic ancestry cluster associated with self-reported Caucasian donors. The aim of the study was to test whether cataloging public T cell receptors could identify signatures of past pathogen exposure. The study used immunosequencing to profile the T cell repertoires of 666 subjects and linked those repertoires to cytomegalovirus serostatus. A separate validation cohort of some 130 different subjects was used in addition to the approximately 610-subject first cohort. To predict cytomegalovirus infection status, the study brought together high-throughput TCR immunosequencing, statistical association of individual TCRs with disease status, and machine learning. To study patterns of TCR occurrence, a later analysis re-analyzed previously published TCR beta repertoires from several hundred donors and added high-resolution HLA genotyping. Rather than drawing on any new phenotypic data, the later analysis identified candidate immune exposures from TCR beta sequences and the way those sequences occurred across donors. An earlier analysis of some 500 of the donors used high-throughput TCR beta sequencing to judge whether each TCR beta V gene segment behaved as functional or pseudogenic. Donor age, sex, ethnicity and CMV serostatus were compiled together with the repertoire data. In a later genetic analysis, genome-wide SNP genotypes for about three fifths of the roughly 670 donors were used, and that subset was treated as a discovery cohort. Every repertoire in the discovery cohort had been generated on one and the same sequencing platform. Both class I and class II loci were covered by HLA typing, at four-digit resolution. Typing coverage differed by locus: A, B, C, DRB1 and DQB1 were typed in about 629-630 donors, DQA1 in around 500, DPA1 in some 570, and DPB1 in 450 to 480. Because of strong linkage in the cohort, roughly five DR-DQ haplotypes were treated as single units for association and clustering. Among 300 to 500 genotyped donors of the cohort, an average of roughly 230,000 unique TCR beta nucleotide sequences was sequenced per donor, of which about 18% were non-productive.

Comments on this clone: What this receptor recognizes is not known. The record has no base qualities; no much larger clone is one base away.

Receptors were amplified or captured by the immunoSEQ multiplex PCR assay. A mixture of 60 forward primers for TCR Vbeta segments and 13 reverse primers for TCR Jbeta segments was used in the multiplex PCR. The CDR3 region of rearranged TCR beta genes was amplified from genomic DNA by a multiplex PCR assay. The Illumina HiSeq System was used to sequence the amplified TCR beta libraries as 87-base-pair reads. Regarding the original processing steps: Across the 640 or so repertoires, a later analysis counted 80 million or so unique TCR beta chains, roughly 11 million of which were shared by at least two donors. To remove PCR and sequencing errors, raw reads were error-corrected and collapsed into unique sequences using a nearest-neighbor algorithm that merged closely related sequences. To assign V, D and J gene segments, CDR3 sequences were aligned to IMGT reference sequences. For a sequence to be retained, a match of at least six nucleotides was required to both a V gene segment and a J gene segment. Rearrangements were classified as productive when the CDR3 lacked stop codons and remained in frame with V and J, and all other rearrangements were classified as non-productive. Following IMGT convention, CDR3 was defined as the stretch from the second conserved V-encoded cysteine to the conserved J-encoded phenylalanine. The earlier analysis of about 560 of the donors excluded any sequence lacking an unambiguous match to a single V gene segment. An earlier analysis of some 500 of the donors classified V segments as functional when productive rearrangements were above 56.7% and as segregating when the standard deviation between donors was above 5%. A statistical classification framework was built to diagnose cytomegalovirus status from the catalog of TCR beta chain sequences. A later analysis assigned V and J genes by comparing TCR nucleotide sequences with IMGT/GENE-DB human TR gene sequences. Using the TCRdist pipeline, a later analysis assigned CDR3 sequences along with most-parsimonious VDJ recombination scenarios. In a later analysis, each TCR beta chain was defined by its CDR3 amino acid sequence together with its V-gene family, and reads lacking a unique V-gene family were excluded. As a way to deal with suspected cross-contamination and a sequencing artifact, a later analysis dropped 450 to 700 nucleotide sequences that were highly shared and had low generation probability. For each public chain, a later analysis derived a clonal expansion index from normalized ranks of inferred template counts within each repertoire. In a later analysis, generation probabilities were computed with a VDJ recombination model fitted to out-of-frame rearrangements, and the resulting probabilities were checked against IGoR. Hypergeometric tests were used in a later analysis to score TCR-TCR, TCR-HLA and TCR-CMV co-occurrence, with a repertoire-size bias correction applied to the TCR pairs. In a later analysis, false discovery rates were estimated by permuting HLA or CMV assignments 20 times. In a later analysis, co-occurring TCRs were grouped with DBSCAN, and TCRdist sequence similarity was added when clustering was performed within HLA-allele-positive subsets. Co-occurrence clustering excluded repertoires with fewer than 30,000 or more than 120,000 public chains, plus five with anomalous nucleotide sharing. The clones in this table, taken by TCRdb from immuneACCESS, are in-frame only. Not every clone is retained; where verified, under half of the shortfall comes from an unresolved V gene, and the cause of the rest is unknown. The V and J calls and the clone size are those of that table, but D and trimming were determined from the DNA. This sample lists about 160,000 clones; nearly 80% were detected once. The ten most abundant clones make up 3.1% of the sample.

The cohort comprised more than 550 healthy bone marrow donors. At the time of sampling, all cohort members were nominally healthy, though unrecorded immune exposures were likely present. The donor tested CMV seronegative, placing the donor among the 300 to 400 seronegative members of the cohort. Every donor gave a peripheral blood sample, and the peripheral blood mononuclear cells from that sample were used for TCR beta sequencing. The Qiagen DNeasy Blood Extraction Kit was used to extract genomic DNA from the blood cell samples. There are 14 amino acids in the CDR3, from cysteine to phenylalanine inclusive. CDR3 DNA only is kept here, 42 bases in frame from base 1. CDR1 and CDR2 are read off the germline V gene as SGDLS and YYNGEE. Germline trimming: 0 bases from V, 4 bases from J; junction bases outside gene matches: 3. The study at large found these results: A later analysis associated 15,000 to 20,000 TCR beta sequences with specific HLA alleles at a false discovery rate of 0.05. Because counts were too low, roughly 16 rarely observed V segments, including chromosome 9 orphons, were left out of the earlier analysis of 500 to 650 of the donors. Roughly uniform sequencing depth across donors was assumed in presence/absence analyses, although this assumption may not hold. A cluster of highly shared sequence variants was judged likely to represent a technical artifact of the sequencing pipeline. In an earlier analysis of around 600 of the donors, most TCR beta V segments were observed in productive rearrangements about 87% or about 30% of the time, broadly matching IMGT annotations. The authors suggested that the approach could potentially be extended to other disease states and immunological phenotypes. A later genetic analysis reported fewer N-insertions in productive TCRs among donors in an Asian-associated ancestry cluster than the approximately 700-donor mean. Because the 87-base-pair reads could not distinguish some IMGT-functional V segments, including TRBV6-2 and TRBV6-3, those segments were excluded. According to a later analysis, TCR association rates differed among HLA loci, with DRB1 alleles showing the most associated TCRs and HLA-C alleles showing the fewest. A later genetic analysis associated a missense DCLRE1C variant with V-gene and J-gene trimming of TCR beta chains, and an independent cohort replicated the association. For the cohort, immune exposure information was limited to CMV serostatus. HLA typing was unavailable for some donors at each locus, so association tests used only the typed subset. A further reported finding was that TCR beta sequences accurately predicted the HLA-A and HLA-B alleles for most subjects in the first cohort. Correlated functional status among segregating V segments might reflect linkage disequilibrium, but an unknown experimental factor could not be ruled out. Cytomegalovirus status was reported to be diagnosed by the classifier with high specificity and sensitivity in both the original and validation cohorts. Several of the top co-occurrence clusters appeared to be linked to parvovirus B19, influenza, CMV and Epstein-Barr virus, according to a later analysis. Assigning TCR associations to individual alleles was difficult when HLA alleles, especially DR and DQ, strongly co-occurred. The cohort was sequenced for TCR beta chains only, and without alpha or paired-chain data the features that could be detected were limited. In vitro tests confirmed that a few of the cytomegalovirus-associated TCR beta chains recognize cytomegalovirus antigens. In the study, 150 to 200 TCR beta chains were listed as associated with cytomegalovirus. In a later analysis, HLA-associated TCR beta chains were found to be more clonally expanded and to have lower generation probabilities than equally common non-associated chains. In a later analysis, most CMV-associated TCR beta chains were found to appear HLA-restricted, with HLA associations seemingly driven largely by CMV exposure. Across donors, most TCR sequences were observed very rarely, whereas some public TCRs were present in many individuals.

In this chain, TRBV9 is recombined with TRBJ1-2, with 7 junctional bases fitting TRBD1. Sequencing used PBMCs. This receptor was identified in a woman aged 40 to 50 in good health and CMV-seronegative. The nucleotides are TGTGCCAGCAGCGTAGGTCAGGGGGGCTATGGCTACACCTTC. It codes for CASSVGQGGYGYTF.